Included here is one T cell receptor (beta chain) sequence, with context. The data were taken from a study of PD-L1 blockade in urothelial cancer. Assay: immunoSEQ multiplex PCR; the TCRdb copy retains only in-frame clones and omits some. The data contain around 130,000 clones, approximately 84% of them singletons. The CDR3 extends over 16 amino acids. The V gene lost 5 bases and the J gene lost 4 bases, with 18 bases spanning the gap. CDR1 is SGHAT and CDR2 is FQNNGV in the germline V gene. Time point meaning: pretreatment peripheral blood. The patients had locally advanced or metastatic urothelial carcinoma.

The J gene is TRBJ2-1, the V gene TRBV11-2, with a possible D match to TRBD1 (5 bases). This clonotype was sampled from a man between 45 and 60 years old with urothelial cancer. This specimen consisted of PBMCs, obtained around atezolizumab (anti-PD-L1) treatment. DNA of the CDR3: TGTGCCAGCAGCCCACTTAGGGGTGTTTCTTACAATGAGCAGTTCTTC. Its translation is CASSPLRGVSYNEQFF.